This TCR beta chain was profiled in a study of blood T cells in healthy people across ages. Study-wide results and limits: Older age coincided with a roughly linear decline in TCR beta diversity per million T cells.

PCR was performed a second time for 7 to 11 cycles using a sample-barcoded 5' primer and a J-beta primer mix. Template switching added a 12-random-nucleotide identifier to every cDNA molecule. TCRdb independently ran MiXCR on the 5' RACE reads; one entry per CDR3 protein. The sample yields more than 750,000 distinct CDR3 sequences, 25% to 35% seen once. Of note for this clonotype: Its antigen is not identified. This may arise from a read error, as a much more abundant clone is one base away.

The same sample was also used in a study of T cells of mothers and their children. According to that study: A few healthy Caucasian mothers and their six children were the donors.

Sequencing input: blood. The receptor was derived from a woman aged 40 to 50 in good health.

The CDR3 sequence: CASSDLGGSDEQYF. The CDR3 DNA reads TGTGCCAGCAGTGACCTAGGGGGTTCCGACGAGCAGTACTTC. J is TRBJ2-7 and V is TRBV6-5, with D tentatively TRBD1 (6 bases). Germline V lookup: CDR1 MNHEY, CDR2 SVGAGI. The CDR3 is made up of 14 amino acids. Trimming removed 5 bases at V and 5 bases at J, with 16 bases between.